One sample yielded the 24 T cell receptor beta chains listed below, sequenced in a study of blood T cell repertoires in COVID-19. Repertoires were generated with immunoSEQ multiplex PCR, while TCRdb's copy carries only in-frame clones and drops some. The table has approximately 130,000 clones, around nine tenths seen once; the top ten hold 1.5% to 1.7%. The sequencing input was peripheral blood. The receptors stem from a human donor in a cohort sampled during active COVID-19.

V and J are TRBV7-2 and TRBJ1-5; TRBD1 agrees at 8 bases. The trim removed 4 bases at V and 4 bases at J, leaving 6 bases unmatched. The CDR3 consists of 15 residues. Germline V gene sequence: CDR1 SGHTA, CDR2 FQGNSA. CDR3 in DNA: TGTGCCAGCAGCTCGGGGACAGGACATAATCAGCCCCAGCATTTT. As protein: CASSSGTGHNQPQHF.

A note on this clone: Other DNA variants within this sample encode the same CDR3. The CDR3 DNA is TGTGCCAGCAGTTCTGGACAGGGTAGTAACTATGGCTACACCTTC. This translates into CASSSGQGSNYGYTF. The rearrangement uses TRBV5-6 and TRBJ1-2; 8 bases agree with TRBD1. The length of the CDR3 is 15 residues. The germline V gene has CDR1 SGHDT and CDR2 YYEEEE. V was pared by 5 bases and J by 1 base, with 7 bases of the junction left unmatched.

This chain links TRBV29-1 with TRBJ2-1; the D gene is possibly TRBD2 (6 bases). Between the trimmed V and J ends, which lost 6 bases and 6 bases, there was a span of 15 bases. Germline V gene sequence: CDR1 SQVTM, CDR2 ANQGSEA. CDR3 size: 13 residues. Here the CDR3 DNA reads TGCAGCGTGTGGGGCAGGGAGGTCAATGAGCAGTTCTTC. Translated: CSVWGREVNEQFF.

The rearrangement links TRBV5-1 to TRBJ2-1, with 15 bases matching TRBD2. The CDR3 length is 17 residues. Trimming removed 4 bases from V and 4 bases from J; junction bases left unmatched: 6. Per the germline V gene, CDR1 is SGHRS and CDR2 is YFSETQ. The CDR3 loop reads CASSQGLAGGRYNEQFF. CDR3 DNA sequence: TGCGCCAGCAGCCAGGGACTAGCGGGGGGACGATACAATGAGCAGTTCTTC. Variable domain in full (rest from reference TRBV5-1 and TRBJ2-1): KAGVTQTPRYLIKTRGQQVTLSCSPISGHRSVSWYQQTPGQGLQFLFEYFSETQRNKGNFPGRFSGRQFSNSRSEMNVSTLELGDSALYLCASSQGLAGGRYNEQFFGPGTRLTVL.

This chain joins TRBV28 and TRBJ2-7; D possibly corresponds to TRBD2 (6 bases). From germline, CDR1 is MDHEN and CDR2 SYDVKM. The CDR3 runs 15 residues. V lost 6 bases, J lost 3 bases, and 18 bases lay in between. CDR3: CASSLSGLGGYEQYF. DNA for the CDR3: TGTGCCAGCAGCTTGAGCGGTTTGGGGGGCTACGAGCAGTACTTC.

This chain uses TRBV6-5 with TRBJ2-5; 7 bases fit TRBD1. The CDR3 extends over 13 amino acids. The junction had 0 bases not matched to a gene; V was cut back by 1 base and J by 4 bases. Germline V gene data show CDR1 as MNHEY and CDR2 as SVGAGI. The CDR3 DNA reads TGTGCCAGCAGTTACTGGACAGGAGAGACCCAGTACTTC. This codes for CASSYWTGETQYF.

V usage is TRBV5-6 and J usage is TRBJ2-2, with D hard to call. The germline V and J ends were trimmed by 2 bases and 6 bases, with 14 bases remaining between them. The CDR3 has 15 amino acids. In germline, CDR1 is SGHDT, CDR2 YYEEEE. CDR3 amino acids: CASSFGYRKAGELFF. The CDR3, as DNA: TGTGCCAGCAGCTTCGGCTACAGAAAGGCCGGGGAGCTGTTTTTT.

This clone was found once. The rearrangement uses TRBV3-1 (or the pseudogene TRBV3-2) and TRBJ1-1, with TRBD1 as a possible D gene (6 bases). Trimming took 5 bases from V and 4 from J, leaving 14 bases between them. Germline CDR1 is LGHDT and CDR2 is YNNKEL (reference sequence). This CDR3 region has 14 residues. This CDR3 reads CASSETQGSTEAFF. CDR3 nucleotides: TGTGCCAGCAGCGAGACACAGGGCAGCACTGAAGCTTTCTTT.

Turning to this clone: This may be a read error: a much more frequent sequence differs by one nucleotide. The chain combines TRBV13 with TRBJ2-7; the match to TRBD1 covers 9 bases. V dropped 5 bases and J dropped 3; count of bases not matched to a gene: 5. Germline values: CDR1 PRHDT, CDR2 FYEKMQ (reference sequence). The CDR3 extends over 14 amino acids. The CDR3 nucleotides read TGTGCCAGCAGCCTCCGGGACAGGGTCTACGAGCAGTACTTC. Its translation: CASSLRDRVYEQYF.

This sequence joins TRBV18 and TRBJ1-4, with 7 bases identical to TRBD1. V was clipped by 6 bases and J by 3 bases; unmatched bases: 7. The CDR3 totals 15 residues. CDR1 and CDR2 (germline): KGHSH, LQKENI. CDR3 sequence: CASSPDRAPNEKLFF. The CDR3, as DNA: TGTGCCAGCTCTCCAGACAGGGCTCCTAATGAAAAACTGTTTTTT.

This CDR3 reads CASSEAGTGPYEQYF. DNA of the CDR3: TGTGCCAGCAGTGAAGCGGGGACAGGCCCCTACGAGCAGTACTTC. The V and J genes are TRBV6-1 and TRBJ2-7, with 8 bases matching TRBD1. This CDR3 is 15 amino acids long. Germline trimming cut 0 bases from V and 2 bases from J; bases unmatched to any gene: 3. The germline V gene has CDR1 MNHNS and CDR2 SASEGT.

The CDR3 bases are TGTGCCAGCAGTGCCCGGGACTTCTCTAGCACAGATACGCAGTATTTT. It is translated as CASSARDFSSTDTQYF. The chain joins TRBV6-1 to TRBJ2-3; a possible D gene is TRBD2 (6 bases). Deletions cut 4 bases from V and 0 bases from J, with 14 bases between. This CDR3 has 16 amino acids. Per the germline V gene, CDR1 is MNHNS and CDR2 is SASEGT.

The V call is TRBV5-4, the J call TRBJ1-1, with 7 bases that match TRBD1. The CDR3 consists of 16 residues. In germline, CDR1 is SGHNT, CDR2 YYREEE (reference sequence). After removal of 4 bases from V and 4 bases from J, the junction contained 13 bases not matched to a gene. DNA of the CDR3: TGTGCCAGCAGCAGTTCTCCGGGGACAGTCCCCACTGAAGCTTTCTTT. This translates into CASSSSPGTVPTEAFF.

The genes are TRBV28 and TRBJ2-3; possibly TRBD1 for D (6 bases). The CDR3 totals 13 residues. Germline CDR1 MDHEN, CDR2 SYDVKM. V was pared by 1 base and J by 6 bases, with 8 bases between. This CDR3 is CASSLLGADTQYF. The CDR3 DNA follows: TGTGCCAGCAGTTTATTGGGGGCCGATACGCAGTATTTT.

This clone was counted a single time. The J gene is TRBJ2-1, the V gene TRBV30; 8 bases align to TRBD1. This CDR3 spans 15 amino acids. Trimming cost V 1 base and J 5 bases; bases outside gene matches: 7. The germline CDR1 and CDR2 sequences are GTSNPN and SVGIG (reference sequence). The CDR3 DNA reads as TGTGCCTGGAGTGGACCGGACAGGGCGGACAATGAGCAGTTCTTC. Its protein is CAWSGPDRADNEQFF.

The CDR3 DNA reads as TGTGCCAGCAGCTTAGGGGGAGGGAACACTGAAGCTTTCTTT. Encoded protein: CASSLGGGNTEAFF. The chain has TRBV11-2 and TRBJ1-1, with unresolved D. This CDR3 comprises 14 residues. Between the trimmed V and J ends, which lost 1 base and 1 base, there was a span of 7 bases. CDR1 and CDR2 from the germline V gene are SGHAT and FQNNGV.

The CDR3 loop is CASSPVRGNTEAFF. Here the CDR3 DNA reads TGTGCCAGCAGCCCGGTCCGGGGGAACACTGAAGCTTTCTTT. This chain uses TRBV7-9 with TRBJ1-1; no clear D gene. Germline lookup yields CDR1 SEHNR and CDR2 FQNEAQ (reference sequence). This CDR3 contains 14 residues. Trimming took off 5 bases at V and 1 base at J, with 11 bases between the two ends.

V gene TRBV5-1 combines with J gene TRBJ2-1, with TRBD1 matching 11 bases. The CDR3 length is 15 residues. V lost 4 bases and J lost 8; bases outside the gene matches: 8. Germline V lookup: CDR1 SGHRS, CDR2 YFSETQ. The DNA of the CDR3 is TGCGCCAGCAGCCAAGGACAGGGGGCGCTTTATGAGCAGTTCTTC. Its protein is CASSQGQGALYEQFF.

The rearrangement joins TRBV20-1 to TRBJ2-7; D not certain. Trimming stripped 3 bases from V and 1 base from J, with 13 bases between. CDR1 is DFQATT, CDR2 SNEGSKA, per germline (reference sequence). CDR3 length: 14 residues. CDR3 residues: CSASLPSGSYEQYF. DNA for the CDR3: TGCAGTGCTAGTTTGCCTAGTGGGTCCTACGAGCAGTACTTC.

The chain links TRBV6-5 to TRBJ1-1; tentative D call: TRBD1 (5 bases). The CDR3 extends over 12 amino acids. V was shortened by 6 bases and J by 3 bases, with 8 bases between the two germline ends. Germline V gene lookup returns CDR1 MNHEY and CDR2 SVGAGI. In DNA form, the CDR3 reads TGTGCCAGCAGAACAGGAGACACTGAAGCTTTCTTT. Its translation: CASRTGDTEAFF.

This CDR3 reads CASSASLAGPNQPQHF. In DNA, the CDR3 is TGTGCCAGCAGTGCTTCTCTCGCGGGGCCGAATCAGCCCCAGCATTTT. The chain couples TRBV2 to TRBJ1-5; tentative D call: TRBD1 (5 bases). Germline V CDR1 and CDR2: SNHLY, FYNNEI. V was trimmed by 4 bases and J by 4 bases, leaving 17 bases between them. The CDR3 is 16 amino acids. The variable domain in full, with the rest retrieved from reference TRBV2 and TRBJ1-5, is EPEVTQTPSHQVTQMGQEVILRCVPISNHLYFYWYRQILGQKVEFLVSFYNNEISEKSEIFDDQFSVERPDGSNFTLKIRSTKLEDSAMYFCASSASLAGPNQPQHFGDGTRLSIL.

The rearrangement joins TRBV5-4 to TRBJ2-1, with D hard to call. CDR3 length equals 12 residues. The V end was cut by 1 base, the J end by 6 bases, with 5 bases between. Germline V lookup: CDR1 SGHNT, CDR2 YYREEE (reference sequence). The CDR3 here is CASSLPRNEQFF. The CDR3 region has the DNA TGTGCCAGCAGCTTGCCCCGCAATGAGCAGTTCTTC.

V and J are TRBV19 and TRBJ1-6; D gene ambiguous. Deletions cut 3 bases from V and 8 bases from J, with 5 bases between. CDR3 length: 12 amino acids. Per germline, CDR1 LNHDA and CDR2 SQIVND (reference sequence). CDR3 region: CASSMFDSPLHF. The CDR3 DNA reads TGTGCCAGTAGTATGTTCGATTCACCCCTCCACTTT.

The genes are TRBV4-1 and TRBJ2-3, with 10 positions matching TRBD2. Germline V gives CDR1 MGHRA, CDR2 YSYEKL. The CDR3 is 18 amino acids. V shed 5 bases, J shed 0 bases, and the junction held 11 bases outside the gene matches. CDR3 nucleotide sequence: TGCGCCAGCAGCAAGCTAGCGGGGGAGCTTACTAGCACAGATACGCAGTATTTT. Protein product: CASSKLAGELTSTDTQYF.